Below, 21 T cell receptor beta chains from the same sample are listed, as sequenced in a study of blood T cells in healthy people across ages. A second about 7 to 11 cycle PCR used barcoded and J-beta primers. In TCRdb, the 5' RACE reads were re-called with MiXCR into one record per CDR3 protein. The profile shows under 1 million distinct CDR3 sequences, approximately 44% of them singletons. The sequencing input was blood. These TCRs come from a man aged 60 to 75 in good health.

The J gene is TRBJ2-7, the V gene TRBV3-1; 8 bases match TRBD2. The CDR3 runs to 17 residues. V shed 2 bases, J shed 7 bases, and the junction held 16 bases outside the gene matches. Germline CDR1 and CDR2: LGHDT and YNNKEL (reference sequence). The CDR3 DNA reads TGTGCCAGCAGCCAACTATCCCCTAGCGGGTGGGACAATGAGCAGTACTTC. This codes for CASSQLSPSGWDNEQYF.

V is TRBV7-2 and J is TRBJ2-3; TRBD2 aligns across 7 bases. Trimming at V came to 5 bases and at J to 1 base, leaving 3 bases not matched to a gene. The CDR3 runs 14 residues. Germline lookup yields CDR1 SGHTA and CDR2 FQGNSA. CDR3 sequence reads: CASSRGGGTDTQYF. The CDR3 DNA is TGTGCCAGCAGCCGGGGAGGGGGCACAGATACGCAGTATTTT.

This clonotype was seen more than once but under ten times. V is TRBV5-1 and J is TRBJ1-4; no reliable D call. V was shortened by 0 bases and J by 7 bases, with 10 bases between the two germline ends. The CDR3 covers 14 residues. Germline V gene data show CDR1 as SGHRS and CDR2 as YFSETQ. Here the CDR3 reads CASSLGRASEKLFF. CDR3 coding DNA: TGCGCCAGCAGCTTGGGGCGTGCGTCTGAAAAACTGTTTTTT.

The chain joins TRBV20-1 to TRBJ1-4, with 9 bases aligning to TRBD1. V shed 3 bases and J 5 bases; nucleotides not matched to a gene: 4. The CDR3 covers 14 residues. CDR1 is DFQATT and CDR2 is SNEGSKA in the germline V gene (reference sequence). CDR3 DNA sequence: TGCAGTGCTAGCCTGGGACAGGGAAATGAAAAACTGTTTTTT. Its translation is CSASLGQGNEKLFF.

The gene calls are TRBV20-1 and TRBJ2-1; possibly TRBD1 or TRBD2 for D (6 bases each). Between the trimmed V and J ends, which lost 6 bases and 6 bases, there was a span of 12 bases. The CDR3 loop spans 12 amino acids. Germline loops: CDR1 DFQATT, CDR2 SNEGSKA (reference sequence). In nucleotides, the CDR3 is TGCAGTGCGGGGGGCGGAGGCAATGAGCAGTTCTTC. Residues: CSAGGGGNEQFF.

Only one count was recorded for this clonotype. Germline and junction disagree at one end, which may indicate a read error. The gene calls are TRBV30 and TRBJ1-3; 8 nucleotides match TRBD1. The CDR3 totals 15 residues. Germline V gene lookup returns CDR1 GTSNPN and CDR2 SVGIG (reference sequence). The CDR3 region is CAWRKTQGAGNTVYF. The DNA for the CDR3 is TGTGCCTGGAGAAAAACCCAGGGGGCTGGAAACACCGTATATTTT.

This rearrangement joins TRBV6-6 to TRBJ1-2, with D unresolved. Looked up from germline, CDR1 is MNHNY and CDR2 is SVGAGI (reference sequence). This CDR3 comprises 16 residues. The V and J ends lost 3 bases and 8 bases respectively, with 22 bases between them. Here the CDR3 reads CASSYSPQTTVGGYTF. DNA for the CDR3: TGTGCCAGCAGTTATAGCCCTCAGACCACAGTGGGGGGCTACACCTTC.

Concerning this clonotype: One junction end disagrees with the germline gene, perhaps due to a read error. V and J are TRBV6-1 and TRBJ2-7; D ambiguous. The CDR3 sequence is 13 residues long. Per the germline V gene, CDR1 is MNHNS and CDR2 is SASEGT. CDR3 residues: CASTRHRSYGQYF. Written as DNA, the CDR3 is TGTGCCAGCACGAGGCATAGATCCTACGGGCAGTACTTC.

The V call is TRBV25-1, the J call TRBJ2-5; no reliable D call. V was pared by 2 bases and J by 2 bases, with 9 bases between. The CDR3 loop spans 14 amino acids. Germline CDR1 and CDR2: MGHDK and SYGVNS. CDR3 nucleotide sequence: TGTGCCAGCAGTGAAGAGACACCTCAAGAGACCCAGTACTTC. Translated: CASSEETPQETQYF.

As concerns this clonotype: One end of the junction fails to match germline, which may point to a read error. This chain links TRBV5-1 with TRBJ1-1; 7 bases agree with TRBD1. This CDR3 region has 16 residues. Per germline, CDR1 SGHRS and CDR2 YFSETQ. CDR3: CASSPNRGELNTVAFF. As DNA, the CDR3 is TGCGCCAGCAGCCCCAACAGGGGCGAACTGAACACTGTAGCTTTCTTT.

This clonotype came up a few times. V is TRBV25-1 and J is TRBJ1-6; no clear D gene. Germline V gene sequence: CDR1 MGHDK, CDR2 SYGVNS. Trimming shortened V by 4 bases and J by 6 bases, and 10 bases separated the two germline ends. CDR3 size: 14 residues. CDR3 in DNA: TGTGCCAGCAGTGCAAGCGGCAGTAATTCACCCCTCCACTTT. Its protein product is CASSASGSNSPLHF. Using reference TRBV25-1 and TRBJ1-6 for the parts outside the CDR3, the full variable domain is EADIYQTPRYLVIGTGKKITLECSQTMGHDKMYWYQQDPGMELHLIHYSYGVNSTEKGDLSSESTVSRIRTEHFPLTLESARPSHTSQYLCASSASGSNSPLHFGNGTRLTVT.

Concerning this clonotype itself: Sequence at one end of the junction differs from germline and may be a read error. The genes are TRBV7-9 and TRBJ1-4; D ambiguous. Germline V gives CDR1 SEHNR, CDR2 FQNEAQ (reference sequence). CDR3 size: 16 residues. This chain's CDR3 is CASSFYSTATNEKLIF. The CDR3 DNA reads TGTGCCAGCAGCTTTTACTCCACTGCAACTAATGAAAAACTGATTTTT.

This chain links TRBV9 with TRBJ2-1; 8 bases are shared with TRBD2. Germline V gene lookup returns CDR1 SGDLS and CDR2 YYNGEE. The junction had 12 bases not matched to a gene; V was cut back by 3 bases and J by 10 bases. The CDR3 consists of 15 residues. In DNA form, the CDR3 reads TGTGCCAGCAGCGCGCCGGGACTAGGTGGTTGGGAGCAGTTCTTC. Protein sequence: CASSAPGLGGWEQFF.

The chain employs TRBV5-1 and TRBJ2-1, with 12 nucleotides matching TRBD2. Germline CDR1 reads SGHRS; CDR2 reads YFSETQ. With V trimmed by 6 bases and J by 5 bases, 9 bases remained unmatched. This CDR3 has 16 amino acids. The CDR3 here is CASTLSTSGGHNEQFF. The CDR3 DNA follows: TGCGCCAGCACCCTATCGACTAGCGGGGGCCACAATGAGCAGTTCTTC. Variable domain in full (rest from reference TRBV5-1 and TRBJ2-1): KAGVTQTPRYLIKTRGQQVTLSCSPISGHRSVSWYQQTPGQGLQFLFEYFSETQRNKGNFPGRFSGRQFSNSRSEMNVSTLELGDSALYLCASTLSTSGGHNEQFFGPGTRLTVL.

The chain links TRBV18 to TRBJ2-3; D unclear. Trimming left V 0 bases short and J 1 base short, with 8 bases between. CDR3 size: 15 residues. Germline V gene data show CDR1 as KGHSH and CDR2 as LQKENI. The CDR3 sequence is CASSPPAPRTDTQYF. CDR3 DNA sequence: TGTGCCAGCTCACCACCGGCGCCGCGCACAGATACGCAGTATTTT. Complete variable domain (other parts from reference TRBV18 and TRBJ2-3): NAGVMQNPRHLVRRRGQEARLRCSPMKGHSHVYWYRQLPEEGLKFMVYLQKENIIDESGMPKERFSAEFPKEGPSILRIQQVVRGDSAAYFCASSPPAPRTDTQYFGPGTRLTVL.

This clonotype was counted only a few times. This chain joins TRBV25-1 and TRBJ2-5; the D gene is possibly TRBD2 (6 bases). From germline, CDR1 is MGHDK and CDR2 SYGVNS. Trimming stripped 1 base from V and 4 bases from J, with 16 bases between. The CDR3 extends over 16 amino acids. CDR3 protein: CASSELGASEGETQYF. CDR3 nucleotide sequence: TGTGCCAGCAGTGAATTAGGGGCTAGCGAGGGAGAGACCCAGTACTTC.

V usage is TRBV7-6 and J usage is TRBJ2-3; D unclear. CDR1 is SGHVS, CDR2 FNYEAQ, per germline. Trimming took off 1 base at V and 6 bases at J, with 5 bases between the two ends. The CDR3 covers 12 residues. The CDR3 DNA reads as TGTGCCAGCAGCTTAGAATGGGATACGCAGTATTTT. It encodes CASSLEWDTQYF. Using reference TRBV7-6 and TRBJ2-3 for the parts outside the CDR3, the full variable domain is GAGVSQSPRYKVTKRGQDVALRCDPISGHVSLYWYRQALGQGPEFLTYFNYEAQQDKSGLPNDRFSAERPEGSISTLTIQRTEQRDSAMYRCASSLEWDTQYFGPGTRLTVL.

The chain is built from TRBV12-3 or TRBV12-4 and TRBJ2-3, with TRBD2 matching over 7 bases. Germline trimming cut 4 bases from V and 2 bases from J; bases unmatched to any gene: 6. The CDR3 totals 15 residues. The CDR3 protein is CASSYRAGYTDTQYF. In DNA, the CDR3 is TGTGCCAGCAGTTACCGAGCGGGGTACACAGATACGCAGTATTTT.

The chain combines TRBV18 with TRBJ1-1; no reliable D call. V lost 0 bases, J lost 7 bases, and 9 bases lay in between. CDR1 and CDR2 (germline): KGHSH, LQKENI. The CDR3 has 13 amino acids. CDR3 sequence reads: CASSPPSAVEAFF. The CDR3 DNA follows: TGTGCCAGCTCACCACCGTCCGCAGTTGAAGCTTTCTTT.

The V and J genes are TRBV10-2 and TRBJ2-5; no reliable D call. Germline V CDR1 and CDR2: WSHSY, SAAADI. CDR3 length equals 12 residues. V lost 2 bases to trimming and J lost 7 bases, with 8 bases between them. DNA of the CDR3: TGCGCCAGCAGTGAGGGGAAGGGGACCCAGTACTTC. This gives the protein CASSEGKGTQYF.

In its sample, this clonotype was seen a few times. The chain recombines TRBV7-2 with TRBJ2-3; D gene ambiguous. CDR3 length equals 14 residues. CDR1 SGHTA and CDR2 FQGNSA come from the germline V gene. Trimming stripped 2 bases from V and 0 bases from J, with 6 bases between. In nucleotides, the CDR3 is TGTGCCAGCAGCTTATCACACAGCACAGATACGCAGTATTTT. Encoded protein: CASSLSHSTDTQYF.